The 30 T cell receptor beta chains presented below share a single source sample, sequenced in a study of blood T cell repertoires in COVID-19. This table comes from immunoSEQ multiplex PCR, and its TCRdb copy is limited to in-frame clones, with some not included. The sample has some 410,000 clones, around 89% seen once. The sample taken for sequencing was PBMCs or T cells enriched from blood (not recorded which). The receptors were gathered from a woman under 40 with acute COVID-19.

The rearrangement links TRBV7-2 to TRBJ1-2; D gene uncertain. Germline CDR1 is SGHTA and CDR2 is FQGNSA. The germline V and J ends were trimmed by 3 bases and 8 bases, with 16 bases remaining between them. The length of the CDR3 is 14 residues. In nucleotides, the CDR3 is TGTGCCAGCAGCTTGACTCCGAGGGATCGAGGCTACACCTTC. This codes for CASSLTPRDRGYTF. The whole variable domain, remainder taken from reference TRBV7-2 and TRBJ1-2, is GAGVSQSPSNKVTEKGKDVELRCDPISGHTALYWYRQSLGQGLEFLIYFQGNSAPDKSGLPSDRFSAERTGGSVSTLTIQRTQQEDSAVYLCASSLTPRDRGYTFGSGTRLTVV.

The rearrangement joins TRBV2 to TRBJ2-3, with 8 bases aligning to TRBD2. The germline gives CDR1 SNHLY, CDR2 FYNNEI. V gave up 7 bases and J gave up 2 bases; unmatched junction bases: 5. The CDR3 covers 14 residues. For the CDR3, the DNA is TGTGCCAGCAACACCGGGGGGGCCACAGATACGCAGTATTTT. Translation: CASNTGGATDTQYF.

V is TRBV24-1 and J is TRBJ1-4; D unresolved. The CDR3 consists of 11 residues. The ends were cut back, 5 bases at V and 8 bases at J, with 5 bases in the middle. The germline V gene has CDR1 KGHDR and CDR2 SFDVKD. The CDR3 nucleotides read TGTGCCACCAGTGCGGGGGAAAAACTGTTTTTT. It specifies CATSAGEKLFF.

The chain couples TRBV5-3 to TRBJ1-2; D uncertain. TRBV5-3 has ORF status, its function being uncertain. The ends were cut back, 1 base at V and 2 bases at J, with 6 bases in the middle. This CDR3 has 13 amino acids. The CDR3 DNA sequence: TGTGCCAGAAGCTTGTCCAGGAACTATGGCTACACCTTC. Translating gives CARSLSRNYGYTF.

This chain joins TRBV29-1 and TRBJ1-2, with TRBD1 as a possible D gene (5 bases). This CDR3 contains 11 residues. The ends were cut back, 6 bases at V and 5 bases at J, with 10 bases in the middle. From germline, CDR1 is SQVTM and CDR2 ANQGSEA. Here the CDR3 reads CSVGDRYGYTF. In DNA form, the CDR3 reads TGCAGCGTAGGGGATCGGTATGGCTACACCTTC. Full variable domain (rest looked up from reference TRBV29-1 and TRBJ1-2): SAVISQKPSRDICQRGTSLTIQCQVDSQVTMMFWYRQQPGQSLTLIATANQGSEATYESGFVIDKFPISRPNLTFSTLTVSNMSPEDSSIYLCSVGDRYGYTFGSGTRLTVV.

The V and J genes are TRBV2 and TRBJ1-2; a weak D match, TRBD1 (6 bases). The CDR3 is made up of 15 amino acids. V lost 3 bases to trimming and J lost 7 bases, with 18 bases between them. The germline CDR1 and CDR2 sequences are SNHLY and FYNNEI. CDR3 sequence (DNA): TGTGCCAGCAGTGACGGCAGGGGATTTCTGGGTGGCTACACCTTC. Its translation: CASSDGRGFLGGYTF.

The V gene is TRBV6-5, the J gene TRBJ2-7; D might be TRBD1 (6 bases). The CDR3 consists of 12 residues. Germline assignment: CDR1 MNHEY and CDR2 SVGAGI. V was cut by 10 bases and J by 5 bases, with 15 bases left in between. The CDR3, as DNA: TGTGCCACCGACAGGAGATATAACGAGCAGTACTTC. Protein: CATDRRYNEQYF.

This clone showed up just once. CDR3 nucleotides: TGCGCCAGCAGCGAAGCACGGGGGGAATCACCCCTCCACTTT. The encoded protein is CASSEARGESPLHF. V usage is TRBV5-1 and J usage is TRBJ1-6; possibly TRBD1 for D (5 bases). V lost 4 bases to trimming and J lost 10 bases, with 15 bases between them. The CDR3 covers 14 residues. Per the germline V gene, CDR1 is SGHRS and CDR2 is YFSETQ. The full variable domain, its missing parts supplied by reference TRBV5-1 and TRBJ1-6, is KAGVTQTPRYLIKTRGQQVTLSCSPISGHRSVSWYQQTPGQGLQFLFEYFSETQRNKGNFPGRFSGRQFSNSRSEMNVSTLELGDSALYLCASSEARGESPLHFGNGTRLTVT.

CDR3 DNA sequence: TGTGCCAGTAGTATGAGGGCGACAAGTAGCTCCTACGAGCAGTACTTC. Its protein is CASSMRATSSSYEQYF. V is TRBV19 and J is TRBJ2-7; tentatively, D is TRBD2 (5 bases). The length of the CDR3 is 16 residues. V lost 3 bases and J lost 0, with 15 bases in between. Germline V lookup: CDR1 LNHDA, CDR2 SQIVND (reference sequence).

CDR3: CASSQEEASRGEQYF. As DNA, the CDR3 is TGTGCCAGCAGCCAAGAGGAAGCCTCCCGAGGCGAGCAGTACTTC. The chain is built from TRBV4-2 and TRBJ2-7, with D unclear. V was cut by 0 bases and J by 6 bases, with 15 bases left in between. The germline V gene encodes CDR1 LGHNA and CDR2 YNFKEQ. The CDR3 contains 15 residues.

The gene calls are TRBV5-6 and TRBJ2-7, with TRBD2 matching 7 bases. This CDR3 is built from 12 residues. V lost 3 bases to trimming and J lost 7 bases; unmatched junction nucleotides: 4. Germline-derived CDR1 and CDR2 are SGHDT and YYEEEE. The CDR3 sequence: CASSSGAGEQYF. DNA for the CDR3: TGTGCCAGCAGCTCCGGAGCGGGGGAGCAGTACTTC.

The chain employs TRBV7-2 and TRBJ1-5, with D maybe TRBD1 (5 bases). The CDR3 has 13 amino acids. Germline values: CDR1 SGHTA, CDR2 FQGNSA. Trimming took off 4 bases at V and 6 bases at J, with 10 bases between the two ends. Here the CDR3 reads CASSSRVSQPQHF. The CDR3 coding sequence is TGTGCCAGCAGCTCCAGGGTGAGTCAGCCCCAGCATTTT. The whole variable domain, remainder taken from reference TRBV7-2 and TRBJ1-5, is GAGVSQSPSNKVTEKGKDVELRCDPISGHTALYWYRQSLGQGLEFLIYFQGNSAPDKSGLPSDRFSAERTGGSVSTLTIQRTQQEDSAVYLCASSSRVSQPQHFGDGTRLSIL.

V gene TRBV7-6 combines with J gene TRBJ1-5, with 7 nucleotides matching TRBD1. In germline, CDR1 is SGHVS, CDR2 FNYEAQ. The CDR3 contains 19 residues. With V trimmed by 5 bases and J by 0 bases, 16 bases remained unmatched. CDR3 sequence (DNA): TGTGCCAGCAGCCCCGACAGGGCAGGGGCGCGTGATAGCAATCAGCCCCAGCATTTT. Translation gives CASSPDRAGARDSNQPQHF.

The chain links TRBV12-3 or TRBV12-4 to TRBJ2-5; weak D call: TRBD1 (5 bases). The CDR3 contains 13 residues. The V end lost 3 bases, the J end lost 1 base, and 6 bases lay between the germline ends. In nucleotides, the CDR3 is TGTGCCAGCAGTTTGACAGCCCAAGAGACCCAGTACTTC. It codes for CASSLTAQETQYF.

V gene TRBV7-9 combines with J gene TRBJ1-1; D unresolved. This CDR3 is 12 amino acids long. Germline-derived CDR1 and CDR2 are SEHNR and FQNEAQ (reference sequence). The V gene lost 3 bases and the J gene lost 6 bases, with 8 bases spanning the gap. CDR3 in DNA: TGTGCCAGCAGCTTTAGAATCTCTGAAGCTTTCTTT. It encodes CASSFRISEAFF. The whole variable domain, filled in from reference TRBV7-9 and TRBJ1-1, reads DTGVSQNPRHKITKRGQNVTFRCDPISEHNRLYWYRQTLGQGPEFLTYFQNEAQLEKSRLLSDRFSAERPKGSFSTLEIQRTEQGDSAMYLCASSFRISEAFFGQGTRLTVV.

The chain links TRBV9 to TRBJ1-6, with 9 bases matching TRBD1. The CDR3 has 15 amino acids. After removal of 4 bases from V and 5 bases from J, the junction contained 4 bases not matched to a gene. Germline V CDR1 and CDR2: SGDLS, YYNGEE. The CDR3 bases are TGTGCCAGCAGCCCAGGGACAGGGAATAATTCACCCCTCCACTTT. Translated, it gives CASSPGTGNNSPLHF.

This chain joins TRBV5-6 and TRBJ2-7; maybe TRBD2 (6 bases). The CDR3 loop spans 13 amino acids. CDR1 is SGHDT, CDR2 YYEEEE, per germline. Deletions cut 4 bases from V and 3 bases from J, with 11 bases between. The CDR3: CASSRGLHYEQYF. The CDR3 nucleotides read TGTGCCAGCAGCCGGGGACTTCACTACGAGCAGTACTTC.

A remark on this clone: Distinct nucleotide sequences in the sample also encode this CDR3. The chain is built from TRBV4-1 and TRBJ1-2; D gene unclear. The ends were cut back, 0 bases at V and 2 bases at J, with 7 bases in the middle. This CDR3 contains 14 residues. Germline V gene sequence: CDR1 MGHRA, CDR2 YSYEKL. The CDR3: CASSQDRGNYGYTF. CDR3 sequence (DNA): TGCGCCAGCAGCCAAGATCGGGGAAACTATGGCTACACCTTC.

There are a few counts of this clone. This rearrangement joins TRBV9 to TRBJ2-4; D is undetermined. Between the trimmed V and J ends, which lost 4 bases and 7 bases, there was a span of 15 bases. The CDR3 totals 14 residues. Germline-derived CDR1 and CDR2 are SGDLS and YYNGEE. CDR3 sequence (DNA): TGTGCCAGCAGCCCAGACATGGCCCGGAACATTCAGTACTTC. Encoded protein: CASSPDMARNIQYF.

This clone was recorded once. CDR3 in DNA: TGTGCCAGCAGCGGCCACAAGGCGGGACAGGGGGTTAGGGATAGCAATCAGCCCCAGCATTTT. Translating gives CASSGHKAGQGVRDSNQPQHF. This sequence joins TRBV6-2 or TRBV6-3 and TRBJ1-5, with 11 bases aligning to TRBD1. Germline V gene sequence: CDR1 MNHEY, CDR2 SVGEGT. The CDR3 contains 21 residues. The junction had 19 bases not matched to a gene; V was cut back by 6 bases and J by 0 bases.

The rearrangement uses TRBV19 and TRBJ1-1, with unresolved D. V dropped 7 bases and J dropped 4 bases, with 13 bases sitting between them. CDR1 is LNHDA and CDR2 is SQIVND in the germline V gene (reference sequence). The CDR3 is made up of 13 amino acids. The CDR3 nucleotides read TGTGCCAGTACCCTGGCACGTACCACTGAAGCTTTCTTT. The encoded protein is CASTLARTTEAFF.

The chain couples TRBV5-1 to TRBJ2-7, with TRBD2 as a possible D gene (6 bases). The CDR3 runs 16 residues. The germline gives CDR1 SGHRS, CDR2 YFSETQ. V was clipped by 0 bases and J by 1 base, with 14 bases between them. The CDR3: CASSLAMGLLSYEQYF. The CDR3 DNA is TGCGCCAGCAGCTTGGCCATGGGACTCCTGTCCTACGAGCAGTACTTC.

The J gene is TRBJ1-4, the V gene TRBV7-9, with 10 bases that match TRBD1. The CDR3 is 17 amino acids. Trimming at V came to 7 bases and at J to 8 bases, leaving 16 bases not matched to a gene. Germline CDR1 SEHNR, CDR2 FQNEAQ (reference sequence). The chain's CDR3 is CASTLLRPDRGQEKLFF. CDR3 sequence (DNA): TGTGCCAGCACCCTTTTAAGACCCGACAGGGGGCAGGAAAAACTGTTTTTT.

The DNA of the CDR3 is TGTGCCAGCAGCGGGAGCGGGGGGGCCCAGGAGACCCAGTACTTC. It yields the protein CASSGSGGAQETQYF. The chain employs TRBV9 and TRBJ2-5, with 10 bases that match TRBD2. Per germline, CDR1 SGDLS and CDR2 YYNGEE. The V gene end was trimmed by 3 bases and the J gene end by 5 bases; junction bases not matched to a gene: 7. The CDR3 runs to 15 residues.

The chain couples TRBV28 to TRBJ1-5; 8 bases align to TRBD1. Germline assignment: CDR1 MDHEN and CDR2 SYDVKM. The CDR3 extends over 15 amino acids. The ends lost 2 bases at V and 6 bases at J; junction bases unmatched: 6. CDR3 nucleotide sequence: TGTGCCAGCAGTTTACTCACAGGGGGTGGTCAGCCCCAGCATTTT. Translated, it gives CASSLLTGGGQPQHF.

The rearrangement joins TRBV20-1 to TRBJ2-3; 9 bases are a match to TRBD2. From germline, CDR1 is DFQATT and CDR2 SNEGSKA (reference sequence). The CDR3 has 15 amino acids. V shed 3 bases, J shed 4 bases, and the junction held 8 bases outside the gene matches. The CDR3 reads CSASASSGASDTQYF. The DNA for the CDR3 is TGCAGTGCTAGTGCGTCTAGCGGGGCGTCAGATACGCAGTATTTT.

The chain employs TRBV10-1 and TRBJ2-1; TRBD1 is a possible D gene (5 bases). V was pared by 5 bases and J by 4 bases, with 9 bases between. The length of the CDR3 is 13 residues. CDR1 and CDR2 from the germline V gene are WNHNN and SYGVQD (reference sequence). Here the CDR3 reads CASSPDSYNEQFF. For the CDR3, the DNA is TGCGCCAGCAGTCCTGACAGTTACAATGAGCAGTTCTTC.

This clone came up a few times. The chain uses TRBV24-1 and TRBJ2-3; D possibly corresponds to TRBD1 (6 bases). The ends were cut back, 5 bases at V and 5 bases at J, with 7 bases in the middle. The germline gives CDR1 KGHDR, CDR2 SFDVKD. CDR3 length: 12 residues. CDR3: CATSAQGDTQYF. In DNA form, the CDR3 reads TGTGCCACCAGTGCACAGGGAGATACGCAGTATTTT.

This chain uses TRBV24-1 with TRBJ1-4, with D possibly matching TRBD1 (6 bases). This CDR3 contains 16 residues. The V end was cut by 2 bases, the J end by 7 bases, with 16 bases between. In germline, CDR1 is KGHDR, CDR2 SFDVKD. CDR3 sequence (DNA): TGTGCCACCAGTGATTCCGCAGGGGCGAGCTTTGAAAAACTGTTTTTT. It translates to CATSDSAGASFEKLFF.

This clone occurred once. The chain joins TRBV5-6 to TRBJ2-1; D may be TRBD1 (6 bases). The germline V and J ends were trimmed by 5 bases and 4 bases, with 13 bases remaining between them. Germline assignment: CDR1 SGHDT and CDR2 YYEEEE. There are 14 residues in the CDR3. Written as DNA, the CDR3 is TGTGCCAGCAGTACAGGGTCACTATACAATGAGCAGTTCTTC. Translation: CASSTGSLYNEQFF. The complete variable domain, with remaining parts taken from reference TRBV5-6 and TRBJ2-1, reads DAGVTQSPTHLIKTRGQQVTLRCSPKSGHDTVSWYQQALGQGPQFIFQYYEEEERQRGNFPDRFSGHQFPNYSSELNVNALLLGDSALYLCASSTGSLYNEQFFGPGTRLTVL.